A selection of T cell receptor beta chains follows, all from one sample in a study of blood T cells in healthy people across ages. TCRdb processed the 5' RACE reads anew with MiXCR; each CDR3 protein has one entry. The sample shows around 780,000 distinct CDR3 sequences, roughly 25% of them seen only once. The same sample was also used in a study of T cells of mothers and their children.

The sequencing input was blood. The receptors come from a boy younger than 18 in good health. CDR3s include the opening cysteine and the closing phenylalanine or tryptophan. A D gene is named only where the DNA matches it firmly. Clone size is shown for a subset of rows, as once, few, many or a class of expanded clone.

d_call | j_call | v_call | clone_size | cdr3_nt | cdr3_aa
. | TRBJ2-5 | TRBV5-1 | . | TGCGCCAGCAAGGCCGGGAATCAAGAGACCCAGTACTTC | CASKAGNQETQYF
TRBD1 | TRBJ2-1 | TRBV2 | . | TGTGCCAGCAGTGAAAGACGGACAGGGGGCGGAAATGAGCAGTTCTTC | CASSERRTGGGNEQFF
TRBD2 | TRBJ2-5 | TRBV27 | . | TGTGCCAGCAGTTTATTCTTTACTAGCGGGGGGCGCCTGCGAGAGACCCAGTACTTC | CASSLFFTSGGRLRETQYF
. | TRBJ2-1 | TRBV20-1 | . | TGCAGTGCTAGAGATGGAAGTGGGGTCGGCGACAATGAGCAGTTCTTC | CSARDGSGVGDNEQFF
. | TRBJ2-7 | TRBV18 | . | TGTGCCAGCTCACCAATATTGCGGGGTACTCCCTACGAGCAGTACTTC | CASSPILRGTPYEQYF
TRBD1 | TRBJ1-1 | TRBV4-1 | . | TGCGCCAGCAGCCAGGTGACAGGGGGGACGGACACTGAAGCTTTCTTT | CASSQVTGGTDTEAFF
TRBD1 | TRBJ1-2 | TRBV29-1 | . | TGCAGCGCCTCCGGGACAGCTGGCTATGGCTACACCTTC | CSASGTAGYGYTF
. | TRBJ1-5 | TRBV6-5 | . | TGTGCCAGCAGTTCCCGGGGATCTTCGACGGGCAATCAGCCCCAGCATTTT | CASSSRGSSTGNQPQHF
. | TRBJ1-4 | TRBV7-9 | . | TGTGCCAGCAGCTTAGTTGCAGGGCGGTACGGAGAAAAACTGTTTTTT | CASSLVAGRYGEKLFF
TRBD1 | TRBJ1-2 | TRBV11-2 | . | TGTGCCAGCAGCTTAAATACCCAGGGGGATGGCTACACCTTC | CASSLNTQGDGYTF
TRBD2 | TRBJ2-1 | TRBV9 | . | TGTGCCAGCAGCGCCCCGGGACTAGCGGGTAATGAGCAGTTCTTC | CASSAPGLAGNEQFF
. | TRBJ2-7 | TRBV3-1 | many | TGTGCCAGCAGCCGTGGACATTCCTACGAGCAGTACTTC | CASSRGHSYEQYF
. | TRBJ2-5 | TRBV3-1 | few | TGTGCCAGCAGCCAAAGTTATTCGGAGACCCAGTACTTC | CASSQSYSETQYF
TRBD2 | TRBJ2-7 | TRBV6-5 | . | TGTGCCAGCAGCCAGGAGGCGGGAGCGTCCTACGAGCAGTACTTC | CASSQEAGASYEQYF
. | TRBJ2-7 | TRBV6-5 | few | TGTGCCAGCAGTTACCAAGGGACCCTAGGGTACGAGCAGTACTTC | CASSYQGTLGYEQYF
. | TRBJ1-2 | TRBV7-2 | few | TGTGCCAGCAGCAACATGGGCGCAGCCTATGGCTACACCTTC | CASSNMGAAYGYTF
. | TRBJ1-6 | TRBV2 | . | TGTGCCAGCAGTGAGCTGAAGGATTCACCCCTCCACTTT | CASSELKDSPLHF
. | TRBJ1-2 | TRBV10-3 | . | TGTGCCATCAGTGATAATTCAGGGCCCTATGGCTACACCTTC | CAISDNSGPYGYTF
. | TRBJ1-4 | TRBV30 | . | TGTGCCTGTCTCCGGGACGGGAATGAAAAACTGTTTTTT | CACLRDGNEKLFF
TRBD1 | TRBJ2-7 | TRBV7-9 | . | TGTGCCAGCAGCCTAATGGGGGACAGGGGAAGCGAGCAGTACTTC | CASSLMGDRGSEQYF
. | TRBJ2-5 | TRBV29-1 | . | TGCAGCGTTGAAGATAGTGGGGCGTACTTC | CSVEDSGAYF
. | TRBJ1-5 | TRBV7-2 | . | TGTGCCAGCAGCTTAGGGCACAGGGCCCCCCAGCATTTT | CASSLGHRAPQHF
. | TRBJ2-2 | TRBV12-3/TRBV12-4 | . | TGTGCCAGCAGTCGGTGGGCCGGGGAGCTGTTTTTT | CASSRWAGELFF
. | TRBJ1-4 | TRBV2 | . | TGTGCCAGCATTAGAGGGCAAGGTGAAAAACTGTTTTTT | CASIRGQGEKLFF
. | TRBJ1-6 | TRBV21-1 | few | TGTGCCAGCAGCAAAGTCAGGGACGGGATAAATTCACCCCTCCACTTT | CASSKVRDGINSPLHF
. | TRBJ2-1 | TRBV12-3/TRBV12-4 | few | TGTGCCAGCAAAATGCAGGCCTCCTACAATGAGCAGTTCTTC | CASKMQASYNEQFF
TRBD2 | TRBJ2-7 | TRBV5-1 | . | TGCGCCAGCAACCCGCCCGGGACTAGGGACGAGCAGTACTTC | CASNPPGTRDEQYF
. | TRBJ2-1 | TRBV27 | few | TGTGCCAGCGCAGCCAGCAGGGCCTTTTCCTACAATGAGCAGTTCTTC | CASAASRAFSYNEQFF
. | TRBJ2-1 | TRBV20-1 | . | TGCGGTGTGGACCTCCTGAGCTCCTACAATGAGCAGTTCTTC | CGVDLLSSYNEQFF
. | TRBJ2-1 | TRBV18 | . | TGTGCCAGCTCACCACCGAACAGACCCTACAATGAGCAGTTCTTC | CASSPPNRPYNEQFF
TRBD1 | TRBJ1-1 | TRBV18 | . | TGTGCCAGCTCGTCTCAGGGGGAGAACACTGAAGCTTTCTTT | CASSSQGENTEAFF
. | TRBJ2-7 | TRBV28 | few | TGTGCCAGCAGTACCCCGACAGGGAGGGGGACCCACGGGGAGCAGTACTTC | CASSTPTGRGTHGEQYF
TRBD1 | TRBJ2-7 | TRBV29-1 | few | TGCAGCGTTAGCTCGGGGACAGGGACCTACGAGCAGTACTTC | CSVSSGTGTYEQYF
. | TRBJ2-5 | TRBV24-1 | . | TGTGCCACCAGTGATGGATTAGCGGATGAGCAAGAGACCCAGTACTTC | CATSDGLADEQETQYF
. | TRBJ1-2 | TRBV9 | few | TGTGCCAGCAGCGTAGACCTCAACGATGGCTACACCTTC | CASSVDLNDGYTF
. | TRBJ1-4 | TRBV29-1 | few | TGCAGCGTTGAAGATAGCCCGGCGGCTAATGAAAAACTGTTTTTT | CSVEDSPAANEKLFF
. | TRBJ2-2 | TRBV29-1 | . | TGCAGCGTTGTAGCCGGGGTTGGCACCGGGGAGCTGTTTTTT | CSVVAGVGTGELFF
. | TRBJ2-6 | TRBV5-1 | few | TGCGCCAGCAGCGGGGCTTACTCTGGGGCCAACGTCCTGACTTTC | CASSGAYSGANVLTF
. | TRBJ1-3 | TRBV20-1 | few | TGCAGTGCTAACCCAGGACAGAGCTCTGGAAACACCTTATATTTT | CSANPGQSSGNTLYF
. | TRBJ2-7 | TRBV3-1 | few | TGTGCCAGCTCCGAACAAGCGCCCTACGAGCAGTACTTC | CASSEQAPYEQYF
TRBD1 | TRBJ1-4 | TRBV9 | . | TGTGCCAGCAGCGTCCGGGACAGACCCGATGAAAAACTGTTTTTT | CASSVRDRPDEKLFF